These 28 T cell receptor beta chains share one sample of origin, sequenced in a study of beta chain features in type 1 diabetes. Reverse transcription of all isolated RNA meant that expressed TCRB transcripts were sequenced. TCRdb keeps only in-frame clones here, not all; method: immunoSEQ multiplex PCR. Found here are about 930,000 clones, about a sixth of them singletons; the top ten hold 0.023%. Sequencing was performed on naive CD4+ T cells from blood. The origin of the receptors is a woman between 18 and 29 years old in good health.

A single count supports this clone. CDR3 in amino acids: CASTPAPKTLYNEQFF. For the CDR3, the DNA is TGTGCCAGCACCCCGGCGCCCAAGACCCTCTACAATGAGCAGTTCTTC. This chain connects TRBV5-4 to TRBJ2-1; D unclear. CDR1 SGHNT and CDR2 YYREEE come from the germline V gene (reference sequence). The CDR3 spans 16 residues. V gave up 6 bases and J gave up 3 bases, with 19 bases separating them.

This chain connects TRBV7-9 to TRBJ2-3; 9 bases line up with TRBD1. Germline V gene data show CDR1 as SEHNR and CDR2 as FQNEAQ (reference sequence). The CDR3 extends over 16 amino acids. Trimming took 4 bases from V and 5 from J; bases not matched to a gene: 10. CDR3 sequence (DNA): TGTGCCAGCAGCTCAGCCGGGACAGGGTCAAGAGATACGCAGTATTTT. Translated: CASSSAGTGSRDTQYF.

For the CDR3, the DNA is TGTGCCAGCCAGCCGACAGGGCCCATACCCACAACGGCGCTGTTTTTT. It codes for CASQPTGPIPTTALFF. The J gene is TRBJ2-2, the V gene TRBV7-9, with 7 bases identical to TRBD1. In germline, CDR1 is SEHNR, CDR2 FQNEAQ (reference sequence). This CDR3 has 16 amino acids. J was trimmed by 13 bases and V by 8 bases; bases with no gene match: 22.

This clone was counted a few times. The rearrangement uses TRBV23-1 and TRBJ2-7; D is perhaps TRBD1 (6 bases). TRBV23-1 belongs to the ORF category, with a function that is uncertain. The length of the CDR3 is 15 residues. V dropped 1 base and J dropped 3 bases, with 13 bases sitting between them. The CDR3 loop is CASSQWGPDGYEQYF. The CDR3 DNA reads as TGCGCCAGCAGTCAATGGGGGCCCGACGGCTACGAGCAGTACTTC.

The chain is built from TRBV4-3 and TRBJ2-1, with 10 bases that match TRBD2. V shed 1 base, J shed 8 bases, and the junction held 5 bases outside the gene matches. Germline-derived CDR1 and CDR2 are LGHNA and YSLEER. This CDR3 comprises 15 residues. CDR3 nucleotides: TGCGCCAGCAGCCAAGCTAGCGGGAGTATTGATGAGCAGTTCTTC. Encoded protein: CASSQASGSIDEQFF.

This clone has a handful of counts. The chain employs TRBV18 and TRBJ1-2; D remains unclear. In germline, CDR1 is KGHSH, CDR2 LQKENI. The CDR3 length is 13 residues. Trimming removed 3 bases from V and 7 bases from J, with 12 bases in between. CDR3 region: CASSPVEAVGYTF. CDR3 in DNA: TGTGCCAGCTCACCGGTAGAAGCGGTTGGCTACACCTTC.

In its sample, this clone was seen a few times. This rearrangement joins TRBV7-2 to TRBJ2-7, with 8 bases fitting TRBD2. The germline V gene encodes CDR1 SGHTA and CDR2 FQGNSA. V lost 5 bases to trimming and J lost 2 bases; unmatched junction nucleotides: 17. This CDR3 is built from 18 residues. The CDR3, as DNA: TGTGCCAGCAGCCGGGAGGGGGGTGGCGGGAGGAGCACCTACGAGCAGTACTTC. This codes for CASSREGGGGRSTYEQYF.

This clone was counted a few times. The chain employs TRBV7-3 and TRBJ2-2; D is unclear. The V end was cut by 1 base, the J end by 6 bases, with 6 bases between. CDR1 and CDR2 from the germline V gene are SGHTA and FQGTGA. The CDR3 sequence is 13 residues long. The CDR3 region has the DNA TGTGCCAGCAGCTTAAAGGGTGCCGGGGAGCTGTTTTTT. It translates to CASSLKGAGELFF.

The rearrangement joins TRBV28 to TRBJ2-7, with a tentative D call TRBD1 (6 bases). Germline V gives CDR1 MDHEN, CDR2 SYDVKM. The CDR3 length is 12 residues. Trimming removed 5 bases from V and 5 bases from J, with 10 bases in between. The CDR3 DNA is TGTGCCAGCAGTCTGGGACACCACGAGCAGTACTTC. As protein: CASSLGHHEQYF.

The chain carries TRBV5-1 and TRBJ2-1; 10 nucleotides agree with TRBD2. V was pared by 1 base and J by 3 bases, with 4 bases of the junction left unmatched. Germline V gives CDR1 SGHRS, CDR2 YFSETQ. The CDR3 contains 16 residues. The DNA of the CDR3 is TGCGCCAGCAGCTTGCCAGTAGCGGGAGGCTACAATGAGCAGTTCTTC. As protein: CASSLPVAGGYNEQFF. Filled out from reference TRBV5-1 and TRBJ2-1, the complete variable domain reads KAGVTQTPRYLIKTRGQQVTLSCSPISGHRSVSWYQQTPGQGLQFLFEYFSETQRNKGNFPGRFSGRQFSNSRSEMNVSTLELGDSALYLCASSLPVAGGYNEQFFGPGTRLTVL.

The gene calls are TRBV7-9 and TRBJ2-5, with unresolved D. Deletions cut 1 base from V and 2 bases from J, with 11 bases between. CDR3 length: 15 amino acids. Germline V gene lookup returns CDR1 SEHNR and CDR2 FQNEAQ (reference sequence). CDR3: CASSLVWSTQETQYF. The DNA for the CDR3 is TGTGCCAGCAGCTTAGTCTGGTCTACGCAAGAGACCCAGTACTTC.

The chain is built from TRBV28 and TRBJ2-1, with 7 bases fitting TRBD1. The V segment lost 2 bases and the J segment 8 bases; nucleotides outside the gene matches: 6. Per germline, CDR1 MDHEN and CDR2 SYDVKM. This CDR3 is 14 amino acids long. Here the CDR3 reads CASSLLRQGDEQFF. The CDR3 coding sequence is TGTGCCAGCAGTTTACTTCGACAGGGCGATGAGCAGTTCTTC.

The J gene is TRBJ2-7, the V gene TRBV7-8; a possible D gene is TRBD2 (6 bases). Germline CDR1 and CDR2: SGHVS and FQNEAQ. This CDR3 spans 16 amino acids. V lost 0 bases to trimming and J lost 5 bases, with 17 bases between them. CDR3 in DNA: TGTGCCAGCAGCTTAGCGTACGTCCGGGGGTGGGACGAGCAGTACTTC. Translated: CASSLAYVRGWDEQYF.

The rearrangement uses TRBV7-9 and TRBJ1-2, with TRBD1 matching over 7 bases. J was trimmed by 1 base and V by 5 bases; bases with no gene match: 16. CDR3 length equals 18 residues. CDR1 is SEHNR and CDR2 is FQNEAQ in the germline V gene (reference sequence). The CDR3 DNA is TGTGCCAGCAGCCCCACTGGCCGGGACAGTAGAATTAACTATGGCTACACCTTC. It codes for CASSPTGRDSRINYGYTF.

This clone was detected a few times. This chain links TRBV5-6 with TRBJ2-1, with D maybe TRBD2 (5 bases). V lost 4 bases to trimming and J lost 3 bases, with 17 bases between them. Per germline, CDR1 SGHDT and CDR2 YYEEEE. CDR3 length equals 16 residues. CDR3 nucleotide sequence: TGTGCCAGCAGCCGAAAGACTAACCTCCTCTACAATGAGCAGTTCTTC. It translates to CASSRKTNLLYNEQFF.

The chain recombines TRBV2 with TRBJ2-1, with D possibly being TRBD2 (5 bases). The ends were cut back, 3 bases at V and 3 bases at J, with 18 bases in the middle. Germline assignment: CDR1 SNHLY and CDR2 FYNNEI. This CDR3 is built from 17 residues. The CDR3 bases are TGTGCCAGCAGTGAGACCCTGTTAGCAACTAGCTACAATGAGCAGTTCTTC. Amino acid sequence: CASSETLLATSYNEQFF.

This clone has a handful of counts. V and J are TRBV15 and TRBJ2-5; D call uncertain. Trimming cost V 1 base and J 5 bases, with 11 bases left between them. Germline lookup yields CDR1 LNHNV and CDR2 YYDKDF (reference sequence). This CDR3 is 14 amino acids long. The CDR3 loop is CATSRVSRAETQYF. In DNA, the CDR3 is TGTGCCACCAGCAGAGTGTCTCGAGCGGAGACCCAGTACTTC. Variable domain in full (rest from reference TRBV15 and TRBJ2-5): DAMVIQNPRYQVTQFGKPVTLSCSQTLNHNVMYWYQQKSSQAPKLLFHYYDKDFNNEADTPDNFQSRRPNTSFCFLDIRSPGLGDTAMYLCATSRVSRAETQYFGPGTRLLVL.

The gene calls are TRBV15 and TRBJ2-3; the D is unclear. The germline CDR1 and CDR2 sequences are LNHNV and YYDKDF (reference sequence). V was clipped by 0 bases and J by 0 bases, with 10 bases between them. CDR3 length equals 16 residues. CDR3 loop: CATSRDYEVSTDTQYF. CDR3 nucleotides: TGTGCCACCAGCAGAGATTACGAGGTCAGCACAGATACGCAGTATTTT.

As regards this clone: Just one base apart from a much larger clone, this may be a read error. Within the sample, other DNA sequences also encode this same CDR3. This rearrangement joins TRBV7-9 to TRBJ2-7, with D possibly being TRBD1 (5 bases). Trimming stripped 5 bases from V and 3 bases from J, with 8 bases between. CDR1 is SEHNR and CDR2 is FQNEAQ in the germline V gene (reference sequence). The CDR3 consists of 12 residues. As DNA, the CDR3 is TGTGCCAGCAGCCAGCAGGGCTACGAGCAGTACTTC. Residues: CASSQQGYEQYF. Looking up the rest from reference TRBV7-9 and TRBJ2-7 gives the full variable domain: DTGVSQNPRHKITKRGQNVTFRCDPISEHNRLYWYRQTLGQGPEFLTYFQNEAQLEKSRLLSDRFSAERPKGSFSTLEIQRTEQGDSAMYLCASSQQGYEQYFGPGTRLTVT.

This clone was picked up a small number of times. The chain recombines TRBV7-8 with TRBJ1-5; TRBD1 is a possible D gene (5 bases). Germline CDR1 reads SGHVS; CDR2 reads FQNEAQ. The CDR3 covers 15 residues. Trimming left V 1 base short and J 6 bases short, with 13 bases between. The CDR3 DNA follows: TGTGCCAGCAGCTTAGTGTGGGGGTACGGTCAGCCCCAGCATTTT. It is translated as CASSLVWGYGQPQHF. Variable domain in full (rest from reference TRBV7-8 and TRBJ1-5): GAGVSQSPRYKVAKRGQDVALRCDPISGHVSLFWYQQALGQGPEFLTYFQNEAQLDKSGLPSDRFFAERPEGSVSTLKIQRTQQEDSAVYLCASSLVWGYGQPQHFGDGTRLSIL.

The rearrangement links TRBV28 to TRBJ1-5; no clear D. The CDR3 sequence is 17 residues long. In germline, CDR1 is MDHEN, CDR2 SYDVKM. V gave up 0 bases and J gave up 7 bases, with 19 bases separating them. In DNA form, the CDR3 reads TGTGCCAGCAGTTTATGGGGGTACCGGGGATCAGGACAGCCCCAGCATTTT. The encoded protein is CASSLWGYRGSGQPQHF.

This chain links TRBV10-1 with TRBJ2-7, with TRBD2 matching 10 bases. The CDR3 contains 13 residues. J lost 8 bases, V lost 3 bases, and 4 bases had no gene match. Germline V gives CDR1 WNHNN, CDR2 SYGVQD (reference sequence). In DNA, the CDR3 is TGCGCCAGCAGTGAAAGCGGGAGGGCGCAGCAGTACTTC. Encoded protein: CASSESGRAQQYF.

V is TRBV9 and J is TRBJ2-1; 10 positions match TRBD2. Germline V lookup: CDR1 SGDLS, CDR2 YYNGEE. The CDR3 length is 16 residues. With 0 bases clipped from V and 9 bases from J, the junction kept 9 bases outside the gene matches. As DNA, the CDR3 is TGTGCCAGCAGCGTAGGGAGCGGGAGGGCCCTCTCTGAGCAGTTCTTC. Amino acids: CASSVGSGRALSEQFF.

This clone was seen a handful of times. This sequence joins TRBV20-1 and TRBJ2-5; D is possibly TRBD1 or TRBD2 (5 bases each). CDR1 DFQATT and CDR2 SNEGSKA come from the germline V gene (reference sequence). V was pared by 7 bases and J by 3 bases, with 9 bases between. This CDR3 contains 11 residues. The CDR3 nucleotides read TGCAGTGTGGGGGAAGAAGAGACCCAGTACTTC. Protein sequence: CSVGEEETQYF.

This clone was counted only a few times. The V gene is TRBV4-2, the J gene TRBJ1-5; a possible D gene is TRBD1 (5 bases). This CDR3 is built from 15 residues. The germline gives CDR1 LGHNA, CDR2 YNFKEQ. Trimming removed 4 bases from V and 6 bases from J, with 16 bases in between. CDR3 DNA: TGTGCCAGCAGCCCCCGATTGGGGGGAGGTCAGCCCCAGCATTTT. This codes for CASSPRLGGGQPQHF.

The CDR3 DNA reads TGTGCCAGCACCGTCCCGGGACAGGGGGCGCGTGGCTACACCTTC. Protein product: CASTVPGQGARGYTF. This sequence joins TRBV6-6 and TRBJ1-2; TRBD1 matches 12 bases. The CDR3 has 15 amino acids. CDR1 is MNHNY and CDR2 is SVGAGI in the germline V gene (reference sequence). V was pared by 7 bases and J by 7 bases, with 10 bases of the junction left unmatched.

There are a few counts of this clone. This rearrangement joins TRBV28 to TRBJ2-2; no clear D gene. CDR3 length: 12 residues. The germline gives CDR1 MDHEN, CDR2 SYDVKM. Trimming removed 8 bases at V and 6 bases at J, with 10 bases between. CDR3 sequence: CASHSAAGELFF. Here the CDR3 DNA reads TGTGCCAGCCATAGTGCTGCCGGGGAGCTGTTTTTT.

The rearrangement uses TRBV28 and TRBJ2-7, with 9 bases aligning to TRBD2. Germline trimming cut 6 bases from V and 3 bases from J; bases unmatched to any gene: 6. The CDR3 is 14 residues long. Germline lookup yields CDR1 MDHEN and CDR2 SYDVKM. The CDR3 nucleotides are TGTGCCAGCAGCGAGGGACTAGCCTACTACGAGCAGTACTTC. This gives the protein CASSEGLAYYEQYF.